Presented here are 9 T cell receptor beta chains from one specimen sequenced in a study of neurological immune-mediated disorders. Documented time point: longitudinal time-point 2. Via MiXCR, TCRdb re-called the 5' RACE reads, giving one row per CDR3 protein. Among 100,000 or so distinct CDR3 sequences listed, less than 15% were seen once. Source material: PBMCs. The receptors were sampled from a female donor with HTLV-1-associated myelopathy (HAM/TSP).

This chain links TRBV15 with TRBJ2-7; 7 bases agree with TRBD1. CDR1 and CDR2 (germline): LNHNV, YYDKDF (reference sequence). Unmatched junction bases numbered 6, after V lost 5 bases and J lost 5 bases. This CDR3 spans 13 amino acids. DNA of the CDR3: TGTGCCACCAGCTCGGGACAGCGACACGAGCAGTACTTC. This gives the protein CATSSGQRHEQYF.

There are many counts of this clonotype. The chain combines TRBV2 with TRBJ2-5, with 8 positions matching TRBD2. The CDR3 length is 13 residues. With V trimmed by 7 bases and J by 5 bases, 6 bases remained unmatched. CDR1 is SNHLY and CDR2 is FYNNEI in the germline V gene. The CDR3 loop is CASKSGGRETQYF. The CDR3 bases are TGTGCCAGCAAGAGCGGGGGCCGGGAGACCCAGTACTTC.

This sequence joins TRBV7-2 and TRBJ2-3; D tentatively reads TRBD1 or TRBD2 (5 bases each). The CDR3 loop spans 16 amino acids. Germline V gene lookup returns CDR1 SGHTA and CDR2 FQGNSA. V was cut by 4 bases and J by 7 bases, with 21 bases left in between. The CDR3 spells CASSSPPGTLAYTQYF. CDR3 bases: TGTGCCAGCAGCTCTCCCCCCGGGACCCTGGCATATACGCAGTATTTT.

This clonotype has at least ten counts. The V gene is TRBV5-1, the J gene TRBJ2-3; D is unresolved. Germline lookup yields CDR1 SGHRS and CDR2 YFSETQ. The CDR3 sequence is 13 residues long. The ends were cut back, 4 bases at V and 6 bases at J, with 12 bases in the middle. In DNA form, the CDR3 reads TGCGCCAGCAGCCCTGAGGCGCCGGATACGCAGTATTTT. It codes for CASSPEAPDTQYF. The full variable domain, with the rest looked up from reference TRBV5-1 and TRBJ2-3, is KAGVTQTPRYLIKTRGQQVTLSCSPISGHRSVSWYQQTPGQGLQFLFEYFSETQRNKGNFPGRFSGRQFSNSRSEMNVSTLELGDSALYLCASSPEAPDTQYFGPGTRLTVL.

This clonotype was picked up many times. The rearrangement links TRBV30 to TRBJ2-7; D is undetermined. Germline V gives CDR1 GTSNPN, CDR2 SVGIG (reference sequence). V shed 3 bases and J shed 6 bases, with 12 bases lying between them. This CDR3 has 12 residues. The CDR3 DNA follows: TGTGCCTGGAGCGTTTCGCGGAGCGAGCAGTACTTC. It codes for CAWSVSRSEQYF.

This clonotype appeared many times. This chain uses TRBV5-1 with TRBJ2-7, with D perhaps TRBD1 (6 bases). The CDR3 has 15 amino acids. Germline assignment: CDR1 SGHRS and CDR2 YFSETQ. The V end was cut by 0 bases, the J end by 7 bases, with 17 bases between. The CDR3 coding sequence is TGCGCCAGCAGCTTGGGACAGGTCCCGCTTTTGGAGCAGTACTTC. Its translation is CASSLGQVPLLEQYF.

This clonotype was observed a handful of times. The chain links TRBV9 to TRBJ2-7; D is uncertain. Trimming shortened V by 0 bases and J by 3 bases, and 7 bases separated the two germline ends. The germline V gene has CDR1 SGDLS and CDR2 YYNGEE. The CDR3 runs 13 residues. The CDR3 DNA sequence: TGTGCCAGCAGCGTAGATCGAGGCTACGAGCAGTACTTC. Translation gives CASSVDRGYEQYF.

This clonotype was detected ten times or more. The V and J genes are TRBV5-1 and TRBJ1-1, with TRBD1 matching 8 bases. This CDR3 spans 15 amino acids. Germline CDR1 and CDR2: SGHRS and YFSETQ. The junction had 5 bases not matched to a gene; V was cut back by 0 bases and J by 4 bases. CDR3 DNA: TGCGCCAGCAGCTTGGAGCAGGGGGCAGGCACTGAAGCTTTCTTT. The encoded protein is CASSLEQGAGTEAFF. Combining the CDR3 with reference TRBV5-1 and TRBJ1-1 gives the whole variable domain KAGVTQTPRYLIKTRGQQVTLSCSPISGHRSVSWYQQTPGQGLQFLFEYFSETQRNKGNFPGRFSGRQFSNSRSEMNVSTLELGDSALYLCASSLEQGAGTEAFFGQGTRLTVV.

At least ten counts were recorded for this clonotype. This chain links TRBV2 with TRBJ2-3, with D uncertain. Germline CDR1 SNHLY, CDR2 FYNNEI. The V end was cut by 2 bases, the J end by 0 bases, with 12 bases between. The CDR3 is made up of 16 amino acids. The CDR3 DNA reads TGTGCCAGCAGTGAATGGGCAGACTCTAGCACAGATACGCAGTATTTT. Translating gives CASSEWADSSTDTQYF.